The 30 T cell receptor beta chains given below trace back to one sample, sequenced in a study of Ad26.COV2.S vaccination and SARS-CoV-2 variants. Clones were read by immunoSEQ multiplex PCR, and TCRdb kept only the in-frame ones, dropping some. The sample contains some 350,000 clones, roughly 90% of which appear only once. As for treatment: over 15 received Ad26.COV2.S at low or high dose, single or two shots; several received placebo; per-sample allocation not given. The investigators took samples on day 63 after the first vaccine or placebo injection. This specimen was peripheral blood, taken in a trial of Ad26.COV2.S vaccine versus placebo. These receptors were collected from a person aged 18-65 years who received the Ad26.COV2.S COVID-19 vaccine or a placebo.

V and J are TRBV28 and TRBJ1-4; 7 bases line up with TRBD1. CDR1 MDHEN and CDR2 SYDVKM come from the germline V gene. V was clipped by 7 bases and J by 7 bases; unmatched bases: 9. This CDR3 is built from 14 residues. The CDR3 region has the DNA TGTGCCAGCAACCTAGACAGGGCCCGTGAAAAACTGTTTTTT. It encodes CASNLDRAREKLFF.

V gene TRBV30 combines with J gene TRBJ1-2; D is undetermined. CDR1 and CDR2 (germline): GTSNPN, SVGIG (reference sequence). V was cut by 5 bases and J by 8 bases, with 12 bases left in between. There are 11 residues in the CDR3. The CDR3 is CAWPRTGGYTF. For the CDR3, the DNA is TGTGCCTGGCCGCGGACGGGAGGCTACACCTTC.

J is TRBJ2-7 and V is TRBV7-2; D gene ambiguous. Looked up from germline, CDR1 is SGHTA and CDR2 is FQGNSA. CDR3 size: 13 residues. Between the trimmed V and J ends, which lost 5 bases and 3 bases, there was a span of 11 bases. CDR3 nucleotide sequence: TGTGCCAGCAGCCCACTTTCGGGCTACGAGCAGTACGTC. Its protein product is CASSPLSGYEQYV.

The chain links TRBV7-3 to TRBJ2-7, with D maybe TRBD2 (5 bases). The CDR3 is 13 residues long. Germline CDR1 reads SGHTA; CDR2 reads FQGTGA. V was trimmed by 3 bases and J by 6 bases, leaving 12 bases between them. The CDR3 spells CASSFPGDFEQYV. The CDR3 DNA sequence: TGTGCCAGCAGCTTCCCCGGGGATTTCGAGCAGTACGTC.

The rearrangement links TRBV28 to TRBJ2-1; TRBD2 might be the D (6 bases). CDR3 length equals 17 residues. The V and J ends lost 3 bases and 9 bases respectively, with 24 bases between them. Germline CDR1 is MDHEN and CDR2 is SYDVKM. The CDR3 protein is CASSLSRREVLYGEQFF. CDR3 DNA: TGTGCCAGCAGTTTGTCTCGGAGGGAGGTTCTTTATGGTGAGCAGTTCTTC.

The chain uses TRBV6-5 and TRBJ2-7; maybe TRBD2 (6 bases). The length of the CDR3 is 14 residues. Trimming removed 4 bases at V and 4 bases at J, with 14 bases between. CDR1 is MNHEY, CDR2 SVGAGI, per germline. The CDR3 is CASSSRDGTYEQYF. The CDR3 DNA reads TGTGCCAGCAGTTCCAGGGACGGGACTTACGAGCAGTACTTC.

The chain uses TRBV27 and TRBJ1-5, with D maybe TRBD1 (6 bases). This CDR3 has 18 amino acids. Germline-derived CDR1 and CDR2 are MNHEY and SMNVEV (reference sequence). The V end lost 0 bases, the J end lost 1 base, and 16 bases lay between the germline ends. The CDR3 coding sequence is TGTGCCAGCAGTTTATCGAGGCAGGGGAGGACCAGCAATCAGCCCCAGCATTTT. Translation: CASSLSRQGRTSNQPQHF.

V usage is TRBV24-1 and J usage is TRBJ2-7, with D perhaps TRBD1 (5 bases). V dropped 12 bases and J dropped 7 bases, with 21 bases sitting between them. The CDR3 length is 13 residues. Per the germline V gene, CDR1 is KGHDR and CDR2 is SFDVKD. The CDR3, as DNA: TGTGCCCTACCCGGACATCATCTACGAGAGCAGTACGTC. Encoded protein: CALPGHHLREQYV.

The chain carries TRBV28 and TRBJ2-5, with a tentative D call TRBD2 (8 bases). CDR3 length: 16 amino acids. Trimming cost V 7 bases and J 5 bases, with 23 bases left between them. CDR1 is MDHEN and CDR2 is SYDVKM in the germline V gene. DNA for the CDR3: TGTGCCAGCACTCAAACCGGGAGGGGGCTTCGGGAGACCCAGTACTTC. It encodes CASTQTGRGLRETQYF.

The CDR3 coding sequence is TGTGCCACCACAGGGGCCCGCTCTGGGGCCAACGTCCTGACTTTC. Its translation: CATTGARSGANVLTF. This chain joins TRBV19 and TRBJ2-6, with 7 nucleotides matching TRBD1. This CDR3 is built from 15 residues. The V gene's germline CDR1 is LNHDA and CDR2 SQIVND (reference sequence). The junction had 6 bases not matched to a gene; V was cut back by 10 bases and J by 0 bases.

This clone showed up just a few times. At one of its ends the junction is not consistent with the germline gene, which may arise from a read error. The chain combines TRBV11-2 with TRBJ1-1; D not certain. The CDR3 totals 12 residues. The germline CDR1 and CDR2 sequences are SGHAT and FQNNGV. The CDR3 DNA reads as TGTGCAAGCAGGTACTTGAACACTGAAGCTTTCTTT. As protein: CASRYLNTEAFF. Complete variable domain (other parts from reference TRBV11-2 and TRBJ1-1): EAGVAQSPRYKIIEKRQSVAFWCNPISGHATLYWYQQILGQGPKLLIQFQNNGVVDDSQLPKDRFSAERLKGVDSTLKIQPAKLEDSAVYLCASRYLNTEAFFGQGTRLTVV.

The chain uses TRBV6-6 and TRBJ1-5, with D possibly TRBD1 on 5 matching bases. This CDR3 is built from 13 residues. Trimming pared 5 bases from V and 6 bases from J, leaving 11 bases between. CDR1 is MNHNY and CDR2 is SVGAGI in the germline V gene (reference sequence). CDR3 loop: CASSDLQGQPQHF. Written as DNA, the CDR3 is TGTGCCAGCAGTGACCTCCAGGGTCAGCCCCAGCATTTT.

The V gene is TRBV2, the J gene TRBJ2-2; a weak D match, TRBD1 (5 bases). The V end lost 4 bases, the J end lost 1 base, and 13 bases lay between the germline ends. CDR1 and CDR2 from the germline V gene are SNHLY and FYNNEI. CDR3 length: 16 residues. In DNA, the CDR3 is TGTGCCAGCAGTGCCCAGGGTTCGAAGAACACCGGGGAGCTGTTTTTT. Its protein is CASSAQGSKNTGELFF.

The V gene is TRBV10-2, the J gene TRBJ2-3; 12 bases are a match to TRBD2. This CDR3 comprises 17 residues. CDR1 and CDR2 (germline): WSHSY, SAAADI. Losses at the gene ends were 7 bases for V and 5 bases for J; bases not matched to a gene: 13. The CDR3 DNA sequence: TGCGCCAGCATACTAGCGGGGGGCCGCGGGGAAGTAGATACGCAGTATTTT. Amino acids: CASILAGGRGEVDTQYF.

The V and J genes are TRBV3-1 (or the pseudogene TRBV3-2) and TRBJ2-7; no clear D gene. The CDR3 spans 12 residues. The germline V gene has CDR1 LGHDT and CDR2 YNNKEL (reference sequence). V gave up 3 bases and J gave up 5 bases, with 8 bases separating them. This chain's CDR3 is CASSHANDEQYV. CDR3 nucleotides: TGTGCCAGCAGCCACGCCAACGACGAGCAGTACGTC.

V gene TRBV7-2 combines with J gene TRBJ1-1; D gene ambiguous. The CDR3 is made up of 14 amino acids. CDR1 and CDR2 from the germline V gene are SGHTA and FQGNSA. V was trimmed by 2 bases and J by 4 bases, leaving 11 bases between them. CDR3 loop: CASSLIISITEAFF. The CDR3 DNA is TGTGCCAGCAGCTTAATCATAAGTATCACTGAAGCTTTCTTT.

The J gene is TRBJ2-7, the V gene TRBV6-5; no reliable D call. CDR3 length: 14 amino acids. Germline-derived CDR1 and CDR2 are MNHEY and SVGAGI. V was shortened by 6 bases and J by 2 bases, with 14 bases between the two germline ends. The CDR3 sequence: CASSLQLGTYEQYF. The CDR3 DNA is TGTGCCAGCAGCCTCCAGCTTGGAACCTACGAGCAGTACTTC.

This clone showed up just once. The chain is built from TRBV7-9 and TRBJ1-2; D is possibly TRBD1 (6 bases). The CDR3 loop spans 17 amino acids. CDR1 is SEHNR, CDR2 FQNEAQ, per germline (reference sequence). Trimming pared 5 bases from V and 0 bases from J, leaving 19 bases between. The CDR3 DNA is TGTGCCAGCAGCCCAGGGGCTCCAGCCCCTGCTAACTATGGCTACACCTTC. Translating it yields CASSPGAPAPANYGYTF. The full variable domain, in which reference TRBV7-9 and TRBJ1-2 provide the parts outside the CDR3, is DTGVSQNPRHKITKRGQNVTFRCDPISEHNRLYWYRQTLGQGPEFLTYFQNEAQLEKSRLLSDRFSAERPKGSFSTLEIQRTEQGDSAMYLCASSPGAPAPANYGYTFGSGTRLTVV.

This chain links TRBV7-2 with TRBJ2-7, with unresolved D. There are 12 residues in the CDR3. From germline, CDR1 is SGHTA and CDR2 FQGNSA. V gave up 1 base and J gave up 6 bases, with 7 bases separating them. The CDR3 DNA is TGTGCCAGCAGCTTAGTCCTTGTCGAGCAGTACTTC. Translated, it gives CASSLVLVEQYF.

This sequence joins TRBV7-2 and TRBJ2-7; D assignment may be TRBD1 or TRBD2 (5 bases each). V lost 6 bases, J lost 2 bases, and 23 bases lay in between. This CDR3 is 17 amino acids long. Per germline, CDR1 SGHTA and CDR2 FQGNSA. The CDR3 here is CASSYPILRDHPYEQYF. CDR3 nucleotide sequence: TGTGCCAGCAGTTACCCCATACTCCGGGACCATCCCTACGAGCAGTACTTC.

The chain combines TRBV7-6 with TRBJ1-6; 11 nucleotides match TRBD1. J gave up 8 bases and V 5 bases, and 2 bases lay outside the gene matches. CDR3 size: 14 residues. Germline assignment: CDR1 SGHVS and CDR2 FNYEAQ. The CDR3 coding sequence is TGTGCCAGCAGCGGGACAGGGGGAGATTCACCCCTCCACTTT. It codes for CASSGTGGDSPLHF.

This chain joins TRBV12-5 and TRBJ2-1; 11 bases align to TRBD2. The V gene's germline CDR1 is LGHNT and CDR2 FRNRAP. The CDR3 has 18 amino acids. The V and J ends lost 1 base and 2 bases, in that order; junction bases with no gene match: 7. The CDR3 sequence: CASGLGLAGPNPYNEQFF. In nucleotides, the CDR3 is TGTGCTAGTGGTTTGGGACTAGCGGGACCAAATCCCTACAATGAGCAGTTCTTC.

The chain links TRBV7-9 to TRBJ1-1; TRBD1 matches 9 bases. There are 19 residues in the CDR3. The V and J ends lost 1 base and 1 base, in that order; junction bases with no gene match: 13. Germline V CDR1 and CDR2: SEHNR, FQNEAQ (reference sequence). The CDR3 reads CASSLVGVRGTGTNTEAFF. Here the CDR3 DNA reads TGTGCCAGCAGCTTAGTGGGTGTGAGGGGGACAGGGACGAACACTGAAGCTTTCTTT.

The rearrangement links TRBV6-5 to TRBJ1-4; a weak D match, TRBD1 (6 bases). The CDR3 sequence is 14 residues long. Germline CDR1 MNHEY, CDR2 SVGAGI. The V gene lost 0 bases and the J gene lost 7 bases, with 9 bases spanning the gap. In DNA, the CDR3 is TGTGCCAGCAGTTACTCAGGGGGTAGTGAAAAACTGTTTTTT. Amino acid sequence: CASSYSGGSEKLFF.

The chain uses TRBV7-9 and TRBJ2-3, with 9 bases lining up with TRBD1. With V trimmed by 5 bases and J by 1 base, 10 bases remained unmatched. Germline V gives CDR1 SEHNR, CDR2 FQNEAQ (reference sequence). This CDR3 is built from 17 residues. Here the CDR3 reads CASSHDIDRGGTDTQYF. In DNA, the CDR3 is TGTGCCAGCAGCCACGATATTGACAGGGGGGGCACAGATACGCAGTATTTT. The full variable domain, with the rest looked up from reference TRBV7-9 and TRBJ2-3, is DTGVSQNPRHKITKRGQNVTFRCDPISEHNRLYWYRQTLGQGPEFLTYFQNEAQLEKSRLLSDRFSAERPKGSFSTLEIQRTEQGDSAMYLCASSHDIDRGGTDTQYFGPGTRLTVL.

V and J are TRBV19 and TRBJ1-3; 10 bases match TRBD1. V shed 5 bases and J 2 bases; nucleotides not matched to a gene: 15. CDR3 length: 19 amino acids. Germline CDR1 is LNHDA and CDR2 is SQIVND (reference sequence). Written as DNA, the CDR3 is TGTGCCAGTAGTCCGTTAGCCGCGGACAGGGGGATTCCTGGAAACACCATATATTTT. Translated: CASSPLAADRGIPGNTIYF.

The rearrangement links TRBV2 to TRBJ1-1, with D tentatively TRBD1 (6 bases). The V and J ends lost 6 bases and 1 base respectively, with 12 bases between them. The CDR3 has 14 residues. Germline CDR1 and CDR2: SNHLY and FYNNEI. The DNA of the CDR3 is TGTGCCAGCAGCCCCGAGGGGGGGAACACTGAAGCTTTCTTT. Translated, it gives CASSPEGGNTEAFF.

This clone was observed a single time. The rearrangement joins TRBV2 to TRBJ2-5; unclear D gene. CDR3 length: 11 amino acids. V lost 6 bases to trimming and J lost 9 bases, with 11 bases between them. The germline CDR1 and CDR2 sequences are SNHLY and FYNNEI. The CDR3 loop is CASSRVEPQYF. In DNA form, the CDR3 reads TGTGCCAGCAGCCGGGTAGAACCCCAGTACTTC.

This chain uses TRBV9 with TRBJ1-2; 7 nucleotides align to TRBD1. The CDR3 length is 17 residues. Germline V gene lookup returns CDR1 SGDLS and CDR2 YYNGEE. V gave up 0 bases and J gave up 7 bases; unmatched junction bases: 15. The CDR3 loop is CASSVEAGGSILAGYTF. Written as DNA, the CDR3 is TGTGCCAGCAGCGTAGAGGCAGGGGGGAGTATATTGGCTGGCTACACCTTC. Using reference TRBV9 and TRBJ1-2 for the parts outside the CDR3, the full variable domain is DSGVTQTPKHLITATGQRVTLRCSPRSGDLSVYWYQQSLDQGLQFLIQYYNGEERAKGNILERFSAQQFPDLHSELNLSSLELGDSALYFCASSVEAGGSILAGYTFGSGTRLTVV.

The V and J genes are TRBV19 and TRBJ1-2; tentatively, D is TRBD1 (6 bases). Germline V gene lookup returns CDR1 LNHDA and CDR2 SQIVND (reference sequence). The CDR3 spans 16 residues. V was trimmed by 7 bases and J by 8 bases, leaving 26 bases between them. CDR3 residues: CASTTTGKWISAGYTF. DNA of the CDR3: TGTGCCAGTACCACCACAGGGAAATGGATTAGTGCCGGCTACACCTTC.